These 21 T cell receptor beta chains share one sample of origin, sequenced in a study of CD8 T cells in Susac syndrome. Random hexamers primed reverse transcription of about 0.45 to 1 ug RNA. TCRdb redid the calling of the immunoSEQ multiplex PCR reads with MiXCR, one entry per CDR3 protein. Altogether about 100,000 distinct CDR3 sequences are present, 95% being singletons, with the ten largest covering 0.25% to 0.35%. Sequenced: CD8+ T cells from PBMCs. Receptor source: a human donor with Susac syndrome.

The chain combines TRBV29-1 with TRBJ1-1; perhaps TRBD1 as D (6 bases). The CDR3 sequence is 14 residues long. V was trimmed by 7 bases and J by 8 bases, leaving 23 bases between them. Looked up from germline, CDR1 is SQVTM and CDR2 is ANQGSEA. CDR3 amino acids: CSASDRRPGGEAFF. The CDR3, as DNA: TGCAGCGCATCTGACAGGCGGCCTGGGGGAGAAGCTTTCTTT.

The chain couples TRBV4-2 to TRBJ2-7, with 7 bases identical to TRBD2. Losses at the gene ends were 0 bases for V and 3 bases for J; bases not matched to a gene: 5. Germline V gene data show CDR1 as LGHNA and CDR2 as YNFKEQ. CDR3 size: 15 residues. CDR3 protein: CASSQETGGGYEQYF. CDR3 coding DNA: TGTGCCAGCAGCCAAGAGACGGGGGGAGGCTACGAGCAGTACTTC.

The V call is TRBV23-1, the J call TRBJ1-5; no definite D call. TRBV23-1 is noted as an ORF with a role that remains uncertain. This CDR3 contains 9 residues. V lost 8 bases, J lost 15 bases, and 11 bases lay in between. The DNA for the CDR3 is TGCGCCAGCTATCGACGAGGGCATTTT. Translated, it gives CASYRRGHF.

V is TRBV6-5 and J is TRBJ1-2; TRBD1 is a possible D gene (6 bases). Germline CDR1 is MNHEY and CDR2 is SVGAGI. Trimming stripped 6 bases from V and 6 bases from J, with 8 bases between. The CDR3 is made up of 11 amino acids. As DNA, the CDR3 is TGTGCCAGCAGCGCAGGGGATGGCTACACCTTC. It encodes CASSAGDGYTF.

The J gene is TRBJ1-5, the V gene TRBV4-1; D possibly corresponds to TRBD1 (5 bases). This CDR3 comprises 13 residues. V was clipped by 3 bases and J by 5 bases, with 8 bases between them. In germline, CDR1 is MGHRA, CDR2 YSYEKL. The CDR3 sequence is CASSQGPDQPQHF. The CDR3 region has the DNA TGCGCCAGCAGCCAGGGGCCCGATCAGCCCCAGCATTTT.

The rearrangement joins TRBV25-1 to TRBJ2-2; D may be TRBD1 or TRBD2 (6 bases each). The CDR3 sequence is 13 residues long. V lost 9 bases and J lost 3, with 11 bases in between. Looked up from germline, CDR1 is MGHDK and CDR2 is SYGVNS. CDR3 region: CASKGGHTGELFF. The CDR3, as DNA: TGTGCCAGTAAGGGGGGCCACACCGGGGAGCTGTTTTTT.

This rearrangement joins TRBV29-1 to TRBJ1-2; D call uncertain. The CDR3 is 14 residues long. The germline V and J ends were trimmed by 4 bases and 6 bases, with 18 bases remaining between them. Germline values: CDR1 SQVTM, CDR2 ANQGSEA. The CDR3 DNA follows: TGCAGCGTTGTTTCGCTCACCCCGGCAGATGGCTACACCTTC. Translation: CSVVSLTPADGYTF.

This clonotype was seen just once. The CDR3 bases are TGCAGCGCCCGGGACTACCTCTCCAAAGAGGGCTACAATGAGCAGTTCTTC. Encoded protein: CSARDYLSKEGYNEQFF. V is TRBV29-1 and J is TRBJ2-1; TRBD2 aligns across 7 bases. The CDR3 is made up of 17 amino acids. The germline CDR1 and CDR2 sequences are SQVTM and ANQGSEA. Trimming removed 7 bases from V and 3 bases from J; junction bases left unmatched: 18.

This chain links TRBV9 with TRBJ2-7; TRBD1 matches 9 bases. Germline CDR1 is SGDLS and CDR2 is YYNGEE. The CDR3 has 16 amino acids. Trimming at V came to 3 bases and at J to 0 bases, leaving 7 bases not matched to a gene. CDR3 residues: CASSAGQGWDSYEQYF. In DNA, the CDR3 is TGTGCCAGCAGCGCCGGACAGGGGTGGGACTCCTACGAGCAGTACTTC.

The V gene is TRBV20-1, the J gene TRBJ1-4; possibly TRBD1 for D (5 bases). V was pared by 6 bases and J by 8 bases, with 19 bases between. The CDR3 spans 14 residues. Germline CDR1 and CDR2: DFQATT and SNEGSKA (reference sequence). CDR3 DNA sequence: TGCAGTGCCAGACCCCTCAGGGTAGACGAAAAACTGTTTTTT. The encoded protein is CSARPLRVDEKLFF.

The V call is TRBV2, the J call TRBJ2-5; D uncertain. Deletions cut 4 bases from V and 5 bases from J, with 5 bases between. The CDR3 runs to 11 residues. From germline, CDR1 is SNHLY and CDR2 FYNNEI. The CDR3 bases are TGTGCCAGCAGTGGCCACGAGACCCAGTACTTC. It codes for CASSGHETQYF.

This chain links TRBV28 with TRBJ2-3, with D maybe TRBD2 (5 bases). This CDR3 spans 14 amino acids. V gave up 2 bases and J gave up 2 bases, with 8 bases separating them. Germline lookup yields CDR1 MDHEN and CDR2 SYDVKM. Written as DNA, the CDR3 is TGTGCCAGCAGTTTAGCGGGTCCCACAGATACGCAGTATTTT. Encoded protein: CASSLAGPTDTQYF.

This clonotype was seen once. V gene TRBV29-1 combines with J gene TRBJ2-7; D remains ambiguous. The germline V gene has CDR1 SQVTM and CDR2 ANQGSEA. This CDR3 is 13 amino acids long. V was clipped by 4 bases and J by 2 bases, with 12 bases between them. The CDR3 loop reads CSVGAESTYEQYF. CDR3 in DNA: TGCAGCGTTGGTGCAGAATCTACCTACGAGCAGTACTTC.

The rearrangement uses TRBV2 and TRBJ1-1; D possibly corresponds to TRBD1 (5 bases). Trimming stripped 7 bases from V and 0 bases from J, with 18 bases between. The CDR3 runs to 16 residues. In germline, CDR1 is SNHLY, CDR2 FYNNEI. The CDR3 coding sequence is TGTGCCAGCACCCCCGGGACGGCTTACTTGAACACTGAAGCTTTCTTT. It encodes CASTPGTAYLNTEAFF.

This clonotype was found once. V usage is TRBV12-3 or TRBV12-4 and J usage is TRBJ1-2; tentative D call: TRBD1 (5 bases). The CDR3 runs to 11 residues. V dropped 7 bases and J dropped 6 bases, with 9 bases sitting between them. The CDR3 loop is CASTWGDGYTF. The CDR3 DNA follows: TGTGCCAGCACCTGGGGGGATGGCTACACCTTC.

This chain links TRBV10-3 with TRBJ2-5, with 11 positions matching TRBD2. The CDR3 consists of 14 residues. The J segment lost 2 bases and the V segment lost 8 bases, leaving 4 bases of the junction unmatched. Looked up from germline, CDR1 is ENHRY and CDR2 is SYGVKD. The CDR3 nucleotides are TGTGCCATCCGGGCTAGCGGGGGGCAAGAGACCCAGTACTTC. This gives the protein CAIRASGGQETQYF.

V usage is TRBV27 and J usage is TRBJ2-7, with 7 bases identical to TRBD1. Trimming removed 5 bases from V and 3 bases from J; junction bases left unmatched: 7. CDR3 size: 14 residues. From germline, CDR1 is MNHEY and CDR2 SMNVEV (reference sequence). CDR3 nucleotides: TGTGCCAGCAGTCCATTCGACAGGGACTACGAGCAGTACTTC. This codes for CASSPFDRDYEQYF.

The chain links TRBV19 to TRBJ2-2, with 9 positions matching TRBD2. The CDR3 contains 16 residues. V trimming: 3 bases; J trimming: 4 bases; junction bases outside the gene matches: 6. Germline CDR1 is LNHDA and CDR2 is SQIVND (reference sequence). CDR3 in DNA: TGTGCCAGTAGTATTCGCGGGAGGGCAATCACCGGGGAGCTGTTTTTT. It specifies CASSIRGRAITGELFF.

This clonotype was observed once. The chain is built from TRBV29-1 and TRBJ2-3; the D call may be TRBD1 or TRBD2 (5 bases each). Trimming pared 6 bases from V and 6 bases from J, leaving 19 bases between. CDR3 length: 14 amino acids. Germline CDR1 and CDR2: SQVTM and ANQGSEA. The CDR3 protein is CSVAVSSRVDTQYF. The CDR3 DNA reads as TGCAGCGTCGCGGTCTCTAGCAGGGTGGATACGCAGTATTTT.

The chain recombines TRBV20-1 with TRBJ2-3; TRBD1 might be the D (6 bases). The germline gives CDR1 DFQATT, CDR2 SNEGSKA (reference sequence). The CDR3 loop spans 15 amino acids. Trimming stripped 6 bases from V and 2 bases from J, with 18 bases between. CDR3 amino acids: CSARNPRGATDTQYF. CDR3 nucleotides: TGCAGTGCCCGGAACCCCAGGGGAGCCACAGATACGCAGTATTTT.

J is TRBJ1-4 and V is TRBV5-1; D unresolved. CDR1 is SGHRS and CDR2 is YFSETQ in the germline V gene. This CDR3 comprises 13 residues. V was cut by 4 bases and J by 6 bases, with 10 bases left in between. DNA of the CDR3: TGCGCCAGCAGCAAGCAAAAGGATGAAAAACTGTTTTTT. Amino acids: CASSKQKDEKLFF. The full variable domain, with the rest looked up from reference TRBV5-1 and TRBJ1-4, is KAGVTQTPRYLIKTRGQQVTLSCSPISGHRSVSWYQQTPGQGLQFLFEYFSETQRNKGNFPGRFSGRQFSNSRSEMNVSTLELGDSALYLCASSKQKDEKLFFGSGTQLSVL.